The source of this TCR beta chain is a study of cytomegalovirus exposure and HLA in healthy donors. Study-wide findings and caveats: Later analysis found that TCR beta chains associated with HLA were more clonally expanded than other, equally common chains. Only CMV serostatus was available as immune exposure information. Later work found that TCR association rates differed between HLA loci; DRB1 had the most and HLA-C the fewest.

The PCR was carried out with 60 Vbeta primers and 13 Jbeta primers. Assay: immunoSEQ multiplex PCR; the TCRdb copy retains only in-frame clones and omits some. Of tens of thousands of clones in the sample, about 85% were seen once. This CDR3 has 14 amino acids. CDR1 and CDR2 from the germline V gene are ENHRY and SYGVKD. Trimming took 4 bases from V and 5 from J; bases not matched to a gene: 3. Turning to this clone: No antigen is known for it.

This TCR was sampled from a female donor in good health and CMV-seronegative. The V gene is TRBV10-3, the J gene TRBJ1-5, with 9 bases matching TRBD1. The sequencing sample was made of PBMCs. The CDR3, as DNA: TGTGCCATCAGTGCGGGACAGGGCGATCAGCCCCAGCATTTT. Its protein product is CAISAGQGDQPQHF.